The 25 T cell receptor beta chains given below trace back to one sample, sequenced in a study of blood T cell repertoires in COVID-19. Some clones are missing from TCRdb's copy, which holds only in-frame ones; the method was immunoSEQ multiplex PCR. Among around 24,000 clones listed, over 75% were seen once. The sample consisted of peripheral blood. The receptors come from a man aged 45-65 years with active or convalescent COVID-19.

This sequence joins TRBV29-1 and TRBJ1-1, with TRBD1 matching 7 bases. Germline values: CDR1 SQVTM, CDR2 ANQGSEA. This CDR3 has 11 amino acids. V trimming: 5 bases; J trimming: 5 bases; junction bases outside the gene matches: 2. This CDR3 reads CSVPGGTEAFF. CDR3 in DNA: TGCAGCGTTCCAGGGGGGACTGAAGCTTTCTTT.

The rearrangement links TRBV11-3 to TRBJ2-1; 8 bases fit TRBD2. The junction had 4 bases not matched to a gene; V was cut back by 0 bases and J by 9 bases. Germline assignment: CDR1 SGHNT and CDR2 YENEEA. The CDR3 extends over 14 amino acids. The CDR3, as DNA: TGTGCCAGCAGCTTAGAACTAGCGGCGGGTGAGCAGTTCTTC. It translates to CASSLELAAGEQFF.

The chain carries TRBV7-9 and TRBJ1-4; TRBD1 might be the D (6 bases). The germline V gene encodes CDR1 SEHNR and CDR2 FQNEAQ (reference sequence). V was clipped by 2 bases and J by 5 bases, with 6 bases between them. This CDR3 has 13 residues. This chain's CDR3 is CASSLRGNEKLFF. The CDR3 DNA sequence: TGTGCCAGCAGCTTAAGGGGGAATGAAAAACTGTTTTTT. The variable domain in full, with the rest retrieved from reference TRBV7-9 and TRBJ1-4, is DTGVSQNPRHKITKRGQNVTFRCDPISEHNRLYWYRQTLGQGPEFLTYFQNEAQLEKSRLLSDRFSAERPKGSFSTLEIQRTEQGDSAMYLCASSLRGNEKLFFGSGTQLSVL.

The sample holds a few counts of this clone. The CDR3 here is CASSQRDSSYEQYF. The CDR3 nucleotides read TGCGCCAGCAGCCAACGGGACAGCTCCTACGAGCAGTACTTC. The chain joins TRBV23-1 to TRBJ2-7; 7 positions match TRBD1. TRBV23-1 is treated as an ORF (open reading frame) with a function not yet certain. Trimming took 6 bases from V and 0 from J; bases not matched to a gene: 5. CDR3 size: 14 residues.

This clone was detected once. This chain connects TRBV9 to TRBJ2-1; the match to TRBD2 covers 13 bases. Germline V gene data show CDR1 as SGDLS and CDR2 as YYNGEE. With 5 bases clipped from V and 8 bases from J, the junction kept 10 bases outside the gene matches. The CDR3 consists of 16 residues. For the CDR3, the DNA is TGTGCCAGCAGTGCAAACCGACTAGCGGGGGGCTATGAGCAGTTCTTC. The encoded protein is CASSANRLAGGYEQFF.

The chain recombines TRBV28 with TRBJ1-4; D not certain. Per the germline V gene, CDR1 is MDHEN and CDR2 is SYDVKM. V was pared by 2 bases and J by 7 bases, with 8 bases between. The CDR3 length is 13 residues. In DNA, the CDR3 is TGTGCCAGCAGTTTACGAGGGCTTGAAAAACTGTTTTTT. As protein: CASSLRGLEKLFF.

For the CDR3, the DNA is TGTGCCAGTAGTCCTACAGGGTTAGGAGAGACCCAGTACTTC. Translated, it gives CASSPTGLGETQYF. This rearrangement joins TRBV19 to TRBJ2-5; tentative D call: TRBD1 (6 bases). The CDR3 runs 14 residues. V was pared by 5 bases and J by 4 bases, with 14 bases between. Germline V gene data show CDR1 as LNHDA and CDR2 as SQIVND (reference sequence).

CDR3 nucleotides: TGTGCCAGCAGTTACTCGGGACAGTCCTACGAGCAGTACTTC. It translates to CASSYSGQSYEQYF. The V and J genes are TRBV6-5 and TRBJ2-7, with TRBD1 matching over 7 bases. The V gene's germline CDR1 is MNHEY and CDR2 SVGAGI. This CDR3 has 14 residues. With V trimmed by 0 bases and J by 1 base, 0 bases remained unmatched.

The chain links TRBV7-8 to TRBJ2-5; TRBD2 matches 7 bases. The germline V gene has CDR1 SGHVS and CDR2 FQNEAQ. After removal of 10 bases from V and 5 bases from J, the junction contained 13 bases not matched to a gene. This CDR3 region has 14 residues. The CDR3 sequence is CATVVRETSETQYF. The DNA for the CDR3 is TGTGCCACCGTTGTGCGGGAGACGTCTGAGACCCAGTACTTC.

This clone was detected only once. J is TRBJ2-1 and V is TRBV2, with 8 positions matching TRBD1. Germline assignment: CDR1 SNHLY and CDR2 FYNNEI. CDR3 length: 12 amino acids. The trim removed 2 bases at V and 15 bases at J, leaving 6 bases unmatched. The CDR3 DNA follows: TGTGCCAGCAGTGAACCGGGACAGGATCGGTTCTTC. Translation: CASSEPGQDRFF. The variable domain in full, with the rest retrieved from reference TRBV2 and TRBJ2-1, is EPEVTQTPSHQVTQMGQEVILRCVPISNHLYFYWYRQILGQKVEFLVSFYNNEISEKSEIFDDQFSVERPDGSNFTLKIRSTKLEDSAMYFCASSEPGQDRFFGPGTRLTVL.

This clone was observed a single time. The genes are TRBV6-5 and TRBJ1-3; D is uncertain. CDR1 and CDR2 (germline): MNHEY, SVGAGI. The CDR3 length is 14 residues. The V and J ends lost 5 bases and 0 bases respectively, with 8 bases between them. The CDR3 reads CASSRSSSGNTIYF. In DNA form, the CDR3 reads TGTGCCAGCAGTCGGAGCAGCTCTGGAAACACCATATATTTT.

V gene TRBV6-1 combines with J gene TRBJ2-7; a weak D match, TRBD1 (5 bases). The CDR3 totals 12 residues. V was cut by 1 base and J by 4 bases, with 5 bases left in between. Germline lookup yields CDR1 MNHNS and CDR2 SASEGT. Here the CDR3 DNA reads TGTGCCAGCAGTGAAGAGGGGTACGAGCAGTACTTC. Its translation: CASSEEGYEQYF.

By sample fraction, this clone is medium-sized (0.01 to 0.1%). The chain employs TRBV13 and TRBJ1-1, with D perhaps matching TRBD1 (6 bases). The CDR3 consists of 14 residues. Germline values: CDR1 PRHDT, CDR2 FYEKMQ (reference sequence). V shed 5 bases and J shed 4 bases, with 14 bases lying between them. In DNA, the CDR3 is TGTGCCAGCAGCGTCCAGGGGAGGGGCACTGAAGCTTTCTTT. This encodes CASSVQGRGTEAFF. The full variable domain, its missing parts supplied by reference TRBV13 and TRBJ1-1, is AAGVIQSPRHLIKEKRETATLKCYPIPRHDTVYWYQQGPGQDPQFLISFYEKMQSDKGSIPDRFSAQQFSDYHSELNMSSLELGDSALYFCASSVQGRGTEAFFGQGTRLTVV.

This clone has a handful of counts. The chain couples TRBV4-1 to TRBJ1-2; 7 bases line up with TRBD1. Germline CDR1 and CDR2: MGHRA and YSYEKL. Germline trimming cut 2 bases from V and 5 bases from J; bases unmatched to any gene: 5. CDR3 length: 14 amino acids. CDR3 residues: CASSQRAGGYGYTF. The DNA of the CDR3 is TGCGCCAGCAGCCAAAGGGCAGGGGGTTATGGCTACACCTTC.

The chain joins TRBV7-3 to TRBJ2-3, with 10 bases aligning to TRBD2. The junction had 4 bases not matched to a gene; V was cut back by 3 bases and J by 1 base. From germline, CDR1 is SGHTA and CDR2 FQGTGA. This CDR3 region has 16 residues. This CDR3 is CASSFIAGGGTDTQYF. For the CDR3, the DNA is TGTGCCAGCAGCTTTATAGCGGGAGGCGGCACAGATACGCAGTATTTT.

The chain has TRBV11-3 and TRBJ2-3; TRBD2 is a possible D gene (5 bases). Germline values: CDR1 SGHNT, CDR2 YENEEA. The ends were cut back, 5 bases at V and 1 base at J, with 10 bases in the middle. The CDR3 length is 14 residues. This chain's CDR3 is CASSIGRGTDTQYF. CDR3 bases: TGTGCCAGCAGCATAGGGCGGGGCACAGATACGCAGTATTTT.

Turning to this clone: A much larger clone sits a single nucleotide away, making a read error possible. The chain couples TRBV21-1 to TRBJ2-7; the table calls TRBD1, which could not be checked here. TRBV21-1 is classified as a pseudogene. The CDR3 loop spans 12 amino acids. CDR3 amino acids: CASISDSYEQYF. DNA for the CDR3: TGTGCCAGCATTTCGGACAGTTACGAGCAGTACTTC.

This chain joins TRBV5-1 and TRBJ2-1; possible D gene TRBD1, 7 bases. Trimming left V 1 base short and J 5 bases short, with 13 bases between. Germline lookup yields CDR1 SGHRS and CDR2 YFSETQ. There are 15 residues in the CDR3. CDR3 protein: CASSLRGDSNNEQFF. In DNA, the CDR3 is TGCGCCAGCAGCTTGAGGGGGGACAGCAACAATGAGCAGTTCTTC.

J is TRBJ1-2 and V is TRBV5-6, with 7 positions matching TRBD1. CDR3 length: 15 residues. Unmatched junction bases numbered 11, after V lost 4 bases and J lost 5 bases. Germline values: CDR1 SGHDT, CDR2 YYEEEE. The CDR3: CASSERDRVYYGYTF. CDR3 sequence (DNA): TGTGCCAGCAGCGAGAGAGACAGGGTGTATTATGGCTACACCTTC.

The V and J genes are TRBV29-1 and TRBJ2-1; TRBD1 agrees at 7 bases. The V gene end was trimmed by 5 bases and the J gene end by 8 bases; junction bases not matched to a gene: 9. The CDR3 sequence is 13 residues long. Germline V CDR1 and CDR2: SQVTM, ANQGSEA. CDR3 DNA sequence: TGCAGCGTTAACACAGGGGCTGACGATGAGCAGTTCTTC. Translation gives CSVNTGADDEQFF.

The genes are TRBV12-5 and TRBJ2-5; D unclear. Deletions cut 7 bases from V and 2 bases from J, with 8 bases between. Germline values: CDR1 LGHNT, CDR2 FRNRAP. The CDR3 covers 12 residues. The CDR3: CASAPVQETQYF. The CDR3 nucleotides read TGTGCTAGTGCCCCCGTACAAGAGACCCAGTACTTC.

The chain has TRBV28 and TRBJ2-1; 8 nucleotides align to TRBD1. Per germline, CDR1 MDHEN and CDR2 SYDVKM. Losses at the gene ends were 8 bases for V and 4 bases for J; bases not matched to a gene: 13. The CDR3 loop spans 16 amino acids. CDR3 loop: CASRGLRGQGYNEQFF. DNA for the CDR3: TGTGCCAGCCGAGGTCTTCGAGGACAGGGATACAATGAGCAGTTCTTC.

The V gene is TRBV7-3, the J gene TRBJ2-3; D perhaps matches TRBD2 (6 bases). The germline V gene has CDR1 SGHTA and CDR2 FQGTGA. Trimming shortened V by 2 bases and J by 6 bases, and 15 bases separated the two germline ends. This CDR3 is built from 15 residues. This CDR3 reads CASSLGAGPRDTQYF. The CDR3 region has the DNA TGTGCCAGCAGCTTAGGCGCGGGGCCGAGGGATACGCAGTATTTT.

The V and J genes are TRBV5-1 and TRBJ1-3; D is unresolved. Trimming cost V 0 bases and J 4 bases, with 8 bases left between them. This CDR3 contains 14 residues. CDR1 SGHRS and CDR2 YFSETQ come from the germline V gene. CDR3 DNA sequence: TGCGCCAGCAGCTTGGGTCAGGCCGGAAACACCATATATTTT. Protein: CASSLGQAGNTIYF.

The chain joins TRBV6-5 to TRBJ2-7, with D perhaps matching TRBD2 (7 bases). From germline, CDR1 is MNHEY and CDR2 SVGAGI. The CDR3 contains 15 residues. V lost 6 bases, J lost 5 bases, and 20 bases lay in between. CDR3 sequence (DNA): TGTGCCAGCAGCCAGAGGGGGGGTGTGGGTGACGAGCAGTACTTC. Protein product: CASSQRGGVGDEQYF.